A selection of T cell receptor beta chains follows, all from one sample in a study of cytomegalovirus exposure and HLA in healthy donors. Clones were sequenced by immunoSEQ multiplex PCR, and TCRdb holds only the in-frame ones, with some missing. Altogether more than 85,000 clones are present, around 75% being singletons, with the ten largest covering 13% to 15%. Material: PBMCs. Source of these receptors: a male donor in good health and CMV-seropositive. Both conserved end residues are part of each CDR3. D genes are given only for firm matches. Only some rows state a clone size, as once, few, many or a class for expanded clones.

V gene	J gene	clone size	D gene	CDR3 DNA	CDR3 protein
TRBV9	TRBJ2-5	-	-	TGTGCCAGCAGCCCAAGAACAAACCAAGAGACCCAGTACTTC	CASSPRTNQETQYF
TRBV7-6	TRBJ2-7	-	TRBD1	TGTGCCAGCAGCTTAGTCTCCACAGGGGGCAACGAGCAGTACTTC	CASSLVSTGGNEQYF
TRBV5-1	TRBJ2-1	-	-	TGCGCCAGCGGCACTGGGCCCGACAATGAGCAGTTCTTC	CASGTGPDNEQFF
TRBV2	TRBJ1-2	-	TRBD1	TGTGCCACACAGCAACAGGGGTGGGGCTATGGCTACACCTTC	CATQQQGWGYGYTF
TRBV5-4	TRBJ2-3	-	TRBD2	TGTGCCAGCAGCCCGAGCGGGGATCGCACAGATACGCAGTATTTT	CASSPSGDRTDTQYF
TRBV7-6	TRBJ2-5	-	-	TGTGCCGCGAGGGGGATTGAAGAGACCCAGTACTTC	CAARGIEETQYF
TRBV28	TRBJ2-1	-	-	TGTGCCAGCAGTTTATCATCAGGGCGCAATGAGCAGTTCTTC	CASSLSSGRNEQFF
TRBV6-1	TRBJ1-5	-	-	TGTGCCAGCAGTGAAGTCAGGGTACGCAATCAGCCCCAGCATTTT	CASSEVRVRNQPQHF
TRBV7-2	TRBJ2-7	-	TRBD2	TGTGCCAGCAGCCCGGGGGGGTTGTACGAGCAGTACTTC	CASSPGGLYEQYF
TRBV28	TRBJ2-6	-	TRBD1	TGTGCCAGCAGTCCCGGACAGGGGGCGCGTGGGGCCAACGTCCTGACTTTC	CASSPGQGARGANVLTF
TRBV5-6	TRBJ2-5	-	TRBD2	TGTGCCAGCAGCTTGGGGGTGAGCGGGGGTCACGGGGGAGTTGAGACCCAGTACTTC	CASSLGVSGGHGGVETQYF
TRBV6-1	TRBJ2-7	-	TRBD1	TGTGCCAGCAGTGGGGGCTTTGGACAGGGGTTCGAGCAGTACTTC	CASSGGFGQGFEQYF
TRBV5-1	TRBJ1-1	medium-sized	-	TGCGCCAGCAGCCCAGGTGGCACTGAAGCTTTCTTT	CASSPGGTEAFF
TRBV5-4	TRBJ2-4	-	TRBD1	TGTGCCAGCAGCCCCCGAACAGGGGCCCCGGGGGCCAAAAACATTCAGTACTTC	CASSPRTGAPGAKNIQYF
TRBV25-1	TRBJ1-3	-	-	TGTGCCAGCAGTGACATGCGGCTTTCTGGAAACACCATATATTTT	CASSDMRLSGNTIYF
TRBV9	TRBJ1-5	-	TRBD1	TGTGCCAGCAGCCTTACCGGGACAGAGGACCAGCCCCAGCATTTT	CASSLTGTEDQPQHF
TRBV7-9	TRBJ1-6	-	-	TGTGCCAGCAGTAAAGGAGGAGGAGATAATTCACCCCTCCACTTT	CASSKGGGDNSPLHF
TRBV7-8	TRBJ2-7	-	TRBD2	TGTGCCAGCAGCCCGAAAAGGCAGGGACTACGTGTGGAGCAGTACTTC	CASSPKRQGLRVEQYF